What follows is one T cell receptor (beta chain) and its context. Antigen unknown. V gave up 6 bases and J gave up 0 bases, with 15 bases separating them. The CDR3 spans 16 residues. Germline assignment: CDR1 SEHNR and CDR2 FQNEAQ (reference sequence). These data come from a study of human T cells and chemical hapten exposure. Across the whole study: The sensitizer, 2% DPC, was used on around 2 cm by around 2 cm of upper inner arm skin. The study, taken as a whole, reports: Compared with pre-sensitization or healthy control sets, expanded TCRs clustered more.

TCRdb recomputed calls from the RACE reads with MiXCR, one row per CDR3 protein. The table includes more than 250,000 distinct CDR3 sequences, around 7% detected once. As for time point: pre-sensitization, week 0. The treatment: therapeutic diphenylcyclopropenone sensitization with weekly scalp DPC. At patch-test visits, sampling came before the patch test. From whole blood left unfractionated, total RNA was extracted. The origin of this receptor is a man younger than 35 with alopecia areata. Some clones in this sample may be carry-over from other donors' samples. Source: whole blood, taken in connection with sensitization to the hapten diphenylcyclopropenone (DPC). The chain links TRBV7-9 to TRBJ2-1; possibly TRBD1 for D (6 bases). The CDR3 reads CASRSTGYSSYNEQFF. The DNA for the CDR3 is TGTGCCAGCAGATCCACAGGGTATAGCTCCTACAATGAGCAGTTCTTC. The full variable domain, with the rest looked up from reference TRBV7-9 and TRBJ2-1, is DTGVSQNPRHKITKRGQNVTFRCDPISEHNRLYWYRQTLGQGPEFLTYFQNEAQLEKSRLLSDRFSAERPKGSFSTLEIQRTEQGDSAMYLCASRSTGYSSYNEQFFGPGTRLTVL.